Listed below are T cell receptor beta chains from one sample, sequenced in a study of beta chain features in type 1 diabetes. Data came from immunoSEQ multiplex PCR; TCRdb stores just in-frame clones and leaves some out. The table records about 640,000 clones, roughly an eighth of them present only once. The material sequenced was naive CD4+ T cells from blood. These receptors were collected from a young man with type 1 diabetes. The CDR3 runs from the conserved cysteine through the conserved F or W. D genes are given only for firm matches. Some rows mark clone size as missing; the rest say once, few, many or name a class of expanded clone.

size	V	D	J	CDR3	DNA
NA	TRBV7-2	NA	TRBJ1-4	CASSYYPASTNEKLFF	TGTGCCAGCAGCTACTATCCGGCGTCTACTAATGAAAAACTGTTTTTT
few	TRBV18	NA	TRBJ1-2	CASSPAQGLNYGYTF	TGTGCCAGCTCACCCGCCCAGGGACTTAACTATGGCTACACCTTC
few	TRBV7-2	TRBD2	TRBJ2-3	CASSFWVLAGTTDTQYF	TGTGCCAGCAGCTTTTGGGTCCTAGCGGGGACCACAGATACGCAGTATTTT
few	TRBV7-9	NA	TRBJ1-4	CASSPTREKLFF	TGTGCCAGCAGCCCGACCCGGGAAAAACTGTTTTTT
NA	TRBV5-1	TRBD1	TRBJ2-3	CASSLVGQGPLTDTQYF	TGCGCCAGCAGCTTGGTTGGACAGGGGCCTCTCACAGATACGCAGTATTTT
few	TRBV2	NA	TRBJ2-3	CASRRRGGTDTQYF	TGTGCCAGCCGCCGGCGGGGTGGTACAGATACGCAGTATTTT
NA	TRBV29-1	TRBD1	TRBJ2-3	CSVRVRTGVYDTQYF	TGCAGCGTCCGAGTCCGGACAGGGGTTTATGATACGCAGTATTTT
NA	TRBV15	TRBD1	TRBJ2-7	CATSRDPTGGYEQYF	TGTGCCACCAGCAGGGATCCGACAGGGGGCTACGAGCAGTACTTC
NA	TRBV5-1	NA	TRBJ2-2	CASSSRAQNTGELFF	TGCGCCAGCAGCTCGCGGGCACAGAACACCGGGGAGCTGTTTTTT
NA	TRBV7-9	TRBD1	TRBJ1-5	CASSDRSGGGSNQPQHF	TGTGCCAGCAGCGATCGCTCAGGGGGCGGAAGCAATCAGCCCCAGCATTTT
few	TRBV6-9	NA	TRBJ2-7	CASFLRDTYEQYF	TGTGCCAGCTTCTTGAGGGACACCTACGAGCAGTACTTC
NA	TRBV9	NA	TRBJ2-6	CASSAQAAWANVLTF	TGTGCCAGCAGCGCGCAAGCGGCCTGGGCCAACGTCCTGACTTTC
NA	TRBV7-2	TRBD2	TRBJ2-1	CASSLMGLAVSYNEQFF	TGTGCCAGCAGCTTAATGGGACTAGCGGTTTCCTACAATGAGCAGTTCTTC
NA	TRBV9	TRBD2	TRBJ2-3	CASSSMGGRDTQYF	TGTGCCAGCAGCTCCATGGGGGGGAGAGATACGCAGTATTTT
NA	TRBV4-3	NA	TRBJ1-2	CASSQEREANYGYTF	TGCGCCAGCAGCCAAGAACGGGAGGCTAACTATGGCTACACCTTC
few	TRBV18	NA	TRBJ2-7	CASSPAGYEQYF	TGTGCCAGCTCACCGGCCGGCTACGAGCAGTACTTC
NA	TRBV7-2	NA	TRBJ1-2	CASSSDNNYGYTF	TGTGCCAGCAGCTCGGACAATAACTATGGCTACACCTTC
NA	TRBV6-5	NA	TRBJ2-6	CASSLGGSGANVLTF	TGTGCCAGCAGTTTAGGAGGCTCTGGGGCCAACGTCCTGACTTTC
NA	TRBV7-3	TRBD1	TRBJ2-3	CASSEKGQSTDTQYF	TGTGCCAGCAGCGAGAAGGGACAGAGCACAGATACGCAGTATTTT
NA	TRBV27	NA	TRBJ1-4	CASSGAGATNEKLFF	TGTGCCAGCAGTGGCGCTGGAGCAACTAATGAAAAACTGTTTTTT
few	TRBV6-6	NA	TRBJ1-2	CASSYSSTTHGYTF	TGTGCCAGCAGTTACTCCTCCACTACTCACGGCTACACCTTC
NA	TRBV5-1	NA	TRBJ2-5	CASSLAEAWETQYF	TGCGCCAGCAGCTTGGCTGAGGCCTGGGAGACCCAGTACTTC
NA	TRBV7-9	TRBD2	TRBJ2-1	CASSVTSGAYNEQFF	TGTGCCAGCAGCGTAACTAGCGGAGCTTACAATGAGCAGTTCTTC
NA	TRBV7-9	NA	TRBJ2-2	CASSLNSLANTGELFF	TGTGCCAGCAGCTTAAACAGCCTCGCGAACACCGGGGAGCTGTTTTTT